This T cell receptor beta chain is drawn from a study of cytomegalovirus exposure and HLA in healthy donors. The overall study: The same platform was used for the 100 to 150 validation repertoires and the 650 to 800 first-cohort repertoires, a later analysis reported.

Comment on this clone: Its antigen is undetermined.

The donors were in the roughly 120-subject validation cohort, distinct from the 666-subject first cohort. Clones were sequenced by immunoSEQ multiplex PCR, and TCRdb holds only the in-frame ones, with some missing. The sample gives fewer than 150,000 clones, 88% of which show up once; 7.9% is in the top ten. Study-wide results and caveats: Overall, around 150 TCR beta chains were annotated as cytomegalovirus-associated. According to a subsequent analysis, TCR clusters identified in the first cohort showed a tendency to co-occur across the approximately 120 validation repertoires.

Deletions cut 0 bases from V and 8 bases from J, with 13 bases between. CDR3 length: 14 amino acids. Germline V gene sequence: CDR1 KGHSH, CDR2 LQKENI. Sequenced sample: PBMCs. The origin of this receptor is a woman between 18 and 29 years old in good health and CMV-seropositive. The chain has TRBV18 and TRBJ1-2, with a tentative D call TRBD1 (5 bases). CDR3 sequence reads: CASSPPFGAGGYTF. CDR3 coding DNA: TGTGCCAGCTCACCACCGTTTGGGGCGGGAGGCTACACCTTC. Full variable domain (remainder filled in from reference TRBV18 and TRBJ1-2): NAGVMQNPRHLVRRRGQEARLRCSPMKGHSHVYWYRQLPEEGLKFMVYLQKENIIDESGMPKERFSAEFPKEGPSILRIQQVVRGDSAAYFCASSPPFGAGGYTFGSGTRLTVV.